The 5 T cell receptor beta chains below were found in one sample sequenced in a study of blood T cell repertoires in COVID-19. Assay: immunoSEQ multiplex PCR; the TCRdb copy retains only in-frame clones and omits some. The sample contains over 250,000 clones, roughly 87% of which appear only once. The sequenced sample was peripheral blood. The receptors shown here come from a human donor in a cohort sampled during active COVID-19.

The chain carries TRBV18 and TRBJ1-1, with D possibly TRBD1 on 6 matching bases. Trimming took off 6 bases at V and 0 bases at J, with 8 bases between the two ends. Germline assignment: CDR1 KGHSH and CDR2 LQKENI. CDR3 length equals 13 residues. The CDR3 is CASSTGMNTEAFF. CDR3 DNA: TGTGCCAGCTCGACAGGTATGAACACTGAAGCTTTCTTT.

The rearrangement uses TRBV5-1 and TRBJ2-7; 7 positions agree with TRBD1. The CDR3 runs 14 residues. Germline CDR1 and CDR2: SGHRS and YFSETQ. After removal of 1 base from V and 4 bases from J, the junction contained 5 bases not matched to a gene. CDR3 region: CASSLSLQGYEQYF. The CDR3 coding sequence is TGCGCCAGCAGCTTGAGTTTACAGGGGTACGAGCAGTACTTC.

The chain employs TRBV28 and TRBJ2-3; D gene unclear. The CDR3 is 11 residues long. CDR1 and CDR2 from the germline V gene are MDHEN and SYDVKM. V lost 8 bases to trimming and J lost 6 bases, with 9 bases between them. The CDR3 bases are TGTGCCAGCTATAACGGGGATACGCAGTATTTT. This gives the protein CASYNGDTQYF.

The J gene is TRBJ2-3, the V gene TRBV10-1; D remains unclear. This CDR3 comprises 15 residues. Looked up from germline, CDR1 is WNHNN and CDR2 is SYGVQD (reference sequence). V shed 4 bases and J shed 0 bases, with 11 bases lying between them. Here the CDR3 DNA reads TGCGCCAGCAGTGGACGGCGGCGGAGCACAGATACGCAGTATTTT. Protein product: CASSGRRRSTDTQYF.

V usage is TRBV23-1 and J usage is TRBJ1-4, with 9 bases fitting TRBD1. TRBV23-1 is annotated as an ORF whose role is uncertain. This CDR3 has 16 amino acids. J lost 9 bases, V lost 2 bases, and 10 bases had no gene match. The CDR3 sequence is CASSQESGDRGKKLFF. In DNA, the CDR3 is TGCGCCAGCAGTCAAGAATCGGGAGACAGGGGGAAAAAACTGTTTTTT.